This passage covers 2 T cell receptor beta chains from one sample sequenced in a study of cytomegalovirus exposure and HLA in healthy donors. This PCR relied on a set of 60 Vbeta primers and 13 Jbeta primers. Profiling relied on immunoSEQ multiplex PCR, and the TCRdb table lists in-frame clones only, not all of them. The sample shows some 69,000 clones, 65% to 70% of them seen only once. The sample was PBMCs. These receptors were taken from a male donor in good health and CMV-seropositive.

The CDR3 reads CASSLAPQGNNQPQHF. Here the CDR3 DNA reads TGTGCCAGCAGCTTGGCCCCGCAGGGAAACAATCAGCCCCAGCATTTT. V is TRBV5-5 and J is TRBJ1-5; possibly TRBD1 for D (5 bases). Germline CDR1 is SGHKS and CDR2 is YYEKEE (reference sequence). This CDR3 spans 16 amino acids. Trimming took off 0 bases at V and 3 bases at J, with 13 bases between the two ends. Drawing the rest from reference TRBV5-5 and TRBJ1-5, the complete variable domain is DAGVTQSPTHLIKTRGQQVTLRCSPISGHKSVSWYQQVLGQGPQFIFQYYEKEERGRGNFPDRFSARQFPNYSSELNVNALLLGDSALYLCASSLAPQGNNQPQHFGDGTRLSIL.

This rearrangement joins TRBV6-1 to TRBJ2-1; possible D gene TRBD1, 6 bases. The germline V and J ends were trimmed by 4 bases and 0 bases, with 10 bases remaining between them. Germline V lookup: CDR1 MNHNS, CDR2 SASEGT. This CDR3 contains 15 residues. CDR3 loop: CASSVGQNSYNEQFF. The CDR3 coding sequence is TGTGCCAGCAGTGTTGGACAGAACTCCTACAATGAGCAGTTCTTC.